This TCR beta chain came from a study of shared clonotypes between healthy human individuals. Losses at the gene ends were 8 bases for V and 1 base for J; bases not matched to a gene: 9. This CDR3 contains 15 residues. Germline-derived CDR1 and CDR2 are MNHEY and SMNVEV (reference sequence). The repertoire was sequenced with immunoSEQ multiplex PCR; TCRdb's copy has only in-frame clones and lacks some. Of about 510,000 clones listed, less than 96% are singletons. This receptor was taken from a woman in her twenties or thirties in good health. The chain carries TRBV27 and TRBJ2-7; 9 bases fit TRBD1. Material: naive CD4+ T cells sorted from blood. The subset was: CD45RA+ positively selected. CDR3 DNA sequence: TGTGCCAGCCGGAATCCCGGGACAGGGTCCTACGAGCAGTACTTC. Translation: CASRNPGTGSYEQYF.